This T cell receptor (beta chain) was observed in a study of regulatory T cells in long-lasting Graves disease. Notes on the study in general: The study found TRBV28, TRBJ1-2 and TRBJ2-5 favored in persistent disease.

Per germline, CDR1 SNHLY and CDR2 FYNNEI. The ends were cut back, 4 bases at V and 5 bases at J, with 8 bases in the middle. There are 12 residues in the CDR3. The time point is: newly diagnosed GD, antithyroid drugs for less than 3 months. PBMC-derived RNA was used for the TCR library. Construction of TCR beta libraries relied on iRepertoire HTBI primers and on Arm-PCR targeting CDR3 regions. TCRdb recomputed calls from the multiplex PCR reads with MiXCR, one row per CDR3 protein. The sample consists of roughly 500,000 distinct CDR3 sequences, 11% to 15% of them appearing once. The table lists this clonotype with many counts. Its target is not known. This sample also belongs to another study, concerning T cells in Graves' hyperthyroidism and ophthalmopathy. This second report adds: The TCR CDR3 first-round RT-PCR relied on the HTBI primer set. The model made its ophthalmopathy prediction, and onset followed a median around six months later.

The V gene is TRBV2, the J gene TRBJ1-2; D remains ambiguous. The source is a woman aged 50 to 60 with Graves disease. The sequencing used peripheral blood mononuclear cells (PBMCs), collected at new diagnosis, from a patient treated with antithyroid drugs. The CDR3 bases are TGTGCCAGCAGTGGAACTGGTTATGGCTACACCTTC. Its translation: CASSGTGYGYTF.